This is a list of T cell receptor beta chains from one sample in a study of blood T cell repertoires in COVID-19. The protocol was immunoSEQ multiplex PCR, while the TCRdb copy is restricted to in-frame clones and leaves out a portion. Of about 58,000 clones listed, 90% are singletons. The sequencing input was peripheral blood. These receptors originate from a man in his 60s with active COVID-19. Both conserved end residues are part of each CDR3. Fields, in order: D gene, clone size, J gene, V gene, CDR3 DNA, CDR3 protein. The D gene is left open where the match is weak. Not every row has a clone size; where given, it reads once, few, many or a size class.

d_call: TRBD1
clone_size: NA
j_call: TRBJ1-3
v_call: TRBV19
cdr3_nt: TGTGCCAGTAGTACCACCGGGACAGGAGCCGGAAACACCATATATTTT
cdr3_aa: CASSTTGTGAGNTIYF

d_call: TRBD2
clone_size: once
j_call: TRBJ2-7
v_call: TRBV11-1
cdr3_nt: TGTGCCAGCAGTGACGTTTTGGCTAGCGGTTCCTACGAGCAGTACTTC
cdr3_aa: CASSDVLASGSYEQYF

d_call: TRBD1
clone_size: NA
j_call: TRBJ1-2
v_call: TRBV6-1
cdr3_nt: TGTGCCAGCAGTGCAGCCCCGGGACAGGGTTTTAATGGCTACACCTTC
cdr3_aa: CASSAAPGQGFNGYTF

d_call: NA
clone_size: NA
j_call: TRBJ2-4
v_call: TRBV28
cdr3_nt: TGTGCCAGCTCGCGACTCAAAAACATTCAGTACTTC
cdr3_aa: CASSRLKNIQYF

d_call: TRBD1
clone_size: NA
j_call: TRBJ2-7
v_call: TRBV10-3
cdr3_nt: TGTGCCATCAGCACCGGGACAGGGGGAGAGCAGTACTTC
cdr3_aa: CAISTGTGGEQYF

d_call: NA
clone_size: NA
j_call: TRBJ2-3
v_call: TRBV4-1
cdr3_nt: TGCGCCAGCAGCCAAGTCGTAAACACAGATACGCAGTATTTT
cdr3_aa: CASSQVVNTDTQYF

d_call: NA
clone_size: NA
j_call: TRBJ2-2
v_call: TRBV9
cdr3_nt: TGTGCCAGCAGCGTGACTACCGGGGAGCTGTTTTTT
cdr3_aa: CASSVTTGELFF

d_call: TRBD2
clone_size: NA
j_call: TRBJ2-3
v_call: TRBV5-1
cdr3_nt: TGCGCCAGCAGCTTGCGCGGGAGGGTTGCAGATACGCAGTATTTT
cdr3_aa: CASSLRGRVADTQYF

d_call: NA
clone_size: once
j_call: TRBJ2-3
v_call: TRBV5-1
cdr3_nt: TGCGCCAGCAGCTTGGCACAGTCCACAGATACGCAGTATTTT
cdr3_aa: CASSLAQSTDTQYF

d_call: TRBD1
clone_size: NA
j_call: TRBJ2-7
v_call: TRBV30
cdr3_nt: TGTGCCTGGAATCCGGGACAGGGACGATACGAGCAGTACTTC
cdr3_aa: CAWNPGQGRYEQYF

d_call: TRBD2
clone_size: NA
j_call: TRBJ2-1
v_call: TRBV28
cdr3_nt: TGTGCCAGCAGTTTGGGACTAGCGGGGCACTACAATGAGCAGTTCTTC
cdr3_aa: CASSLGLAGHYNEQFF

d_call: TRBD1
clone_size: NA
j_call: TRBJ1-4
v_call: TRBV9
cdr3_nt: TGTGCCAGCAGCCCACGTCAGGGGACAGGGCAGGAAAAACTGTTTTTT
cdr3_aa: CASSPRQGTGQEKLFF

d_call: TRBD1
clone_size: NA
j_call: TRBJ1-2
v_call: TRBV25-1
cdr3_nt: TGTGCCAGCAGTCTCCCGGGACAGGGGTCGAGTGGCTACACCTTC
cdr3_aa: CASSLPGQGSSGYTF

d_call: NA
clone_size: NA
j_call: TRBJ2-2
v_call: TRBV2
cdr3_nt: TGTGCAATGCGGGTGTTGGGAACCGGGGAGCTGTTTTTT
cdr3_aa: CAMRVLGTGELFF

d_call: TRBD2
clone_size: NA
j_call: TRBJ2-1
v_call: TRBV4-1
cdr3_nt: TGCGCCAGCAGCCAAGGACTAGCGTCGAGCAATGAGCAGTTCTTC
cdr3_aa: CASSQGLASSNEQFF

d_call: NA
clone_size: NA
j_call: TRBJ2-7
v_call: TRBV20-1
cdr3_nt: TGCAGTGCGGACACAAACTACGAGCAGTACTTC
cdr3_aa: CSADTNYEQYF

d_call: NA
clone_size: NA
j_call: TRBJ2-4
v_call: TRBV19
cdr3_nt: TGTGCCAGTTCTGGACTAGCCAAAAACATTCAGTACTTC
cdr3_aa: CASSGLAKNIQYF

d_call: NA
clone_size: NA
j_call: TRBJ2-2
v_call: TRBV12-3/TRBV12-4
cdr3_nt: TGTGCCAGCAGTTTTACGGCGGTGGAGCTGTTTTTT
cdr3_aa: CASSFTAVELFF

d_call: NA
clone_size: NA
j_call: TRBJ2-1
v_call: TRBV12-3/TRBV12-4
cdr3_nt: TGTGCCAGCAGTTTAAGAACTTACAATGAGCAGTTCTTC
cdr3_aa: CASSLRTYNEQFF

d_call: TRBD1
clone_size: NA
j_call: TRBJ1-2
v_call: TRBV18
cdr3_nt: TGTGCCAGCTCAAGCGACGCCCGGGACAGGGCCTATGGCTACACCTTC
cdr3_aa: CASSSDARDRAYGYTF

d_call: TRBD1
clone_size: NA
j_call: TRBJ1-1
v_call: TRBV27
cdr3_nt: TGTGCCAGCAGTTTTACAGGGGGTAACACTGAAGCTTTCTTT
cdr3_aa: CASSFTGGNTEAFF

d_call: TRBD2
clone_size: NA
j_call: TRBJ2-2
v_call: TRBV4-2
cdr3_nt: TGTGCCAGCAGCCAAGAACCGGGACTAGCGGGAGGAGGCACCGGGGAGCTGTTTTTT
cdr3_aa: CASSQEPGLAGGGTGELFF